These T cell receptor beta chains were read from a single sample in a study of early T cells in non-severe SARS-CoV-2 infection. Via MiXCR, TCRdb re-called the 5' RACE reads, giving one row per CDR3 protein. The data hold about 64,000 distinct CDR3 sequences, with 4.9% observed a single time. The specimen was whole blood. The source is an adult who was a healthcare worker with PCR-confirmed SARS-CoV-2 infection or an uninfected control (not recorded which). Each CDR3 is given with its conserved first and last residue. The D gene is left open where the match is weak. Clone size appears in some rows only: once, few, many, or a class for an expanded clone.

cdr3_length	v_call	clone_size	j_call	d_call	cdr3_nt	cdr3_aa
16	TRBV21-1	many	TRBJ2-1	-	TGTGCCAGCAGCAGAAGCGTTCGGCCCTGGGCAAATGAGCAGTTCTTC	CASSRSVRPWANEQFF
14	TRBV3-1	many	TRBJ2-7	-	TGTGCCAGCAGCCAAGTTCGATCCTCCTACGAGCAGTACTTC	CASSQVRSSYEQYF
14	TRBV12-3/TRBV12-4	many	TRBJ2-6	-	TGTGCCAGCAGAGACAACTCTGGGGCCAACGTCCTGACTTTC	CASRDNSGANVLTF
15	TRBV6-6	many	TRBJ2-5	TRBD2	TGTGCCAGCAGTCCACGGGCGGGGGGCTTAGAGACCCAGTACTTC	CASSPRAGGLETQYF
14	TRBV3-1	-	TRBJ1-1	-	TGTGCCAGCAGCCAGGTACAGACGAACACTGAAGCTTTCTTT	CASSQVQTNTEAFF
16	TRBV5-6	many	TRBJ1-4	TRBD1	TGTGCCAGCAGCTCGGACGGGACAGGGGATGACGAAAAACTGTTTTTT	CASSSDGTGDDEKLFF
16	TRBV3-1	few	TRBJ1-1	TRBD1	TGTGCCAGCAGCCAAGCAACAGGGGGAGGAGGCACTGAAGCTTTCTTT	CASSQATGGGGTEAFF
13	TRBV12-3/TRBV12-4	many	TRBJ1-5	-	TGTGCCAGCAGTTTCACTGAGGATCAGCCCCAGCATTTT	CASSFTEDQPQHF
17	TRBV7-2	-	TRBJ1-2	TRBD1	TGTGCCAGCAGCCGACTGCTCCGGGACAGGGGTTATTACGGCTACACCTTC	CASSRLLRDRGYYGYTF
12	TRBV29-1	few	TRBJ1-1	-	TGCAGCGTTGAACGGGAGAACACTGAAGCTTTCTTT	CSVERENTEAFF
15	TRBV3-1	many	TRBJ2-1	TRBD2	TGTGCCAGCAGCCCCAGCGGGATTCACAACAATGAGCAGTTCTTC	CASSPSGIHNNEQFF
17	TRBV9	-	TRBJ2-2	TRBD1	TGTGCCAGCAGCGTGTTAAGACAGGGGGCGCCGACCGGGGAGCTGTTTTTT	CASSVLRQGAPTGELFF
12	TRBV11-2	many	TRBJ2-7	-	TGTGCCAGCAGCTTAATCAGCTACGAGCAGTACTTC	CASSLISYEQYF
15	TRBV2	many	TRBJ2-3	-	TGTGCCAGCAGTGAGTACGCTGTCGGCACAGATACGCAGTATTTT	CASSEYAVGTDTQYF
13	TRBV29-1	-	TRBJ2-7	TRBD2	TGCAGCGTTGCTAGCGGGTCCCCGTCGGAGCAGTACTTC	CSVASGSPSEQYF
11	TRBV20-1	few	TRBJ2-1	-	TGCAGTGTGGTGACCAACAATGAGCAGTTCTTC	CSVVTNNEQFF
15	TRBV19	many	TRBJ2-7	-	TGTGCCAGTAGTATCGGAACGGGTAAATTCTACGAGCAGTACTTC	CASSIGTGKFYEQYF
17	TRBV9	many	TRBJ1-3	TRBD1	TGTGCCAGCAGCGTCCGGGACAGCATCTCCTCTGGAAACACCATATATTTT	CASSVRDSISSGNTIYF
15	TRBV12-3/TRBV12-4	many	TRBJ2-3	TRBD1	TGTGCCAGCAGCACAAGACAGGGGAGCGCAGATACGCAGTATTTT	CASSTRQGSADTQYF
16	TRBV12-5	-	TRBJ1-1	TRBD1	TGTGCTAGTGGTTTGCCGGGACAGGGGTTCAACACTGAAGCTTTCTTT	CASGLPGQGFNTEAFF
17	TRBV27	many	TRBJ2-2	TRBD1	TGTGCCAGCAGGCCCACGACCGGGACAGGGACCACCGGGGAGCTGTTTTTT	CASRPTTGTGTTGELFF
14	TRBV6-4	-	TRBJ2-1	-	TGTGCCAGCAGTGCTCAGGGGTCCTACAATGAGCAGTTCTTC	CASSAQGSYNEQFF
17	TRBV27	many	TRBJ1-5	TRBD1	TGTGCCAGCTCTACCGGGACAGGAGCGGTTAGCAATCAGCCCCAGCATTTT	CASSTGTGAVSNQPQHF
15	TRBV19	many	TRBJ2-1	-	TGTGCCAGTACCGGCCCCAGGGGGGGCCTCCATGAGCAGTTCTTC	CASTGPRGGLHEQFF
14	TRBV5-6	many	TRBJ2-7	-	TGTGCCAGCAGCTCGATCGTCGGGGGCCACGAGCAGTACTTC	CASSSIVGGHEQYF
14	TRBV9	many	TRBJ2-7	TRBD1	TGTGCCAGCAGCGTAGGGGACAGTACCTACGAGCAGTACTTC	CASSVGDSTYEQYF
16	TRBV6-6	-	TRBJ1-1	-	TGTGCCAGCAGTTACCCGACATCTAGGCTGAACACTGAAGCTTTCTTT	CASSYPTSRLNTEAFF
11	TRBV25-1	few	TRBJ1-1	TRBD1	TGTGCCAGCAGTGCGACAGGGTTGGCTTTCTTT	CASSATGLAFF
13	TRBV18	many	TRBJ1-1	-	TGTGCCAGCTCACCAGCGGCCGACACTGAAGCTTTCTTT	CASSPAADTEAFF